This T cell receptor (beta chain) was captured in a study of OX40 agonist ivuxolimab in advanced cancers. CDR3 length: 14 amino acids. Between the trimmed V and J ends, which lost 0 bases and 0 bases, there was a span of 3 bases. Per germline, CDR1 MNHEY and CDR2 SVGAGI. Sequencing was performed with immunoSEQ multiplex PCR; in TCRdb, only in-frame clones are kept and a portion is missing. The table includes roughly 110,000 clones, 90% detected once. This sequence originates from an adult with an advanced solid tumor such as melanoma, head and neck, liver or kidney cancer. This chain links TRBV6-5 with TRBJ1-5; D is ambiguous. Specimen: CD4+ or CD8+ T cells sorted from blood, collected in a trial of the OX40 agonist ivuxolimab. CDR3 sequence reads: CASSYSYSNQPQHF. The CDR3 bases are TGTGCCAGCAGTTACTCCTATAGCAATCAGCCCCAGCATTTT.